What follows are 25 T cell receptor beta chains derived from one specimen sequenced in a study. Cells sorted as Tregs were CD4+, CD25+ and CD127-/low. The TRBV12-4/TRBJ1-2 clonotypes were amplified using barcode primers with ligated adaptors. In TCRdb, the multiplex PCR reads were re-called with MiXCR into one record per CDR3 protein. The profile shows 890 or so distinct CDR3 sequences, around 17% of them singletons. Sequencing input: Tregs sorted from blood. The receptors here all came from a female donor with breast cancer.

This clonotype is large (0.1 to 1%) within its sample. This sequence joins TRBV12-5 and TRBJ1-2; 7 bases agree with TRBD1. The germline gives CDR1 LGHNT, CDR2 FRNRAP. CDR3 length: 13 amino acids. J was trimmed by 5 bases and V by 5 bases; bases with no gene match: 5. The CDR3 DNA reads TGTGCTAGTGGTCTAAGACAGGGATATGGCTACACCTTC. Protein sequence: CASGLRQGYGYTF.

This sequence joins TRBV12-3 or TRBV12-4 and TRBJ1-2, with D possibly TRBD1 on 5 matching bases. V was clipped by 6 bases and J by 7 bases, with 18 bases between them. The CDR3 covers 14 residues. The CDR3: CASSTLQGHCGYTF. In DNA form, the CDR3 reads TGTGCCAGCAGCACATTACAAGGACACTGTGGCTACACCTTC.

This clonotype was seen just once. V usage is TRBV12-3 or TRBV12-4 and J usage is TRBJ1-2; 9 nucleotides match TRBD1. The trim removed 5 bases at V and 8 bases at J, leaving 9 bases unmatched. This CDR3 is 14 amino acids long. The CDR3 sequence: CASSVRDRETGYTF. CDR3 bases: TGTGCCAGCAGTGTAAGGGACAGGGAAACGGGCTACACCTTC.

Judged by abundance, this clonotype is large. This rearrangement joins TRBV12-3 or TRBV12-4 to TRBJ1-2, with D maybe TRBD1 (6 bases). V was shortened by 4 bases and J by 8 bases, with 14 bases between the two germline ends. This CDR3 comprises 13 residues. The CDR3 sequence is CASSSQGSGGYTF. In DNA, the CDR3 is TGTGCCAGCAGTTCACAGGGAAGTGGCGGCTACACCTTC.

This rearrangement joins TRBV12-3 or TRBV12-4 to TRBJ1-2; no reliable D call. Between the trimmed V and J ends, which lost 7 bases and 2 bases, there was a span of 14 bases. The CDR3 has 14 amino acids. CDR3 nucleotides: TGTGCCAGCACCCCAGAGTACGGAAACTATGGCTACACCTTC. Amino acids: CASTPEYGNYGYTF.

The genes are TRBV12-3 or TRBV12-4 and TRBJ1-2; D remains ambiguous. This CDR3 is built from 13 residues. Trimming took off 1 base at V and 2 bases at J, with 5 bases between the two ends. CDR3 nucleotide sequence: TGTGCCAGCAGTTTAGTCCAGAACTATGGCTACACCTTC. This codes for CASSLVQNYGYTF.

By its share, this clonotype is large. The chain links TRBV12-3 or TRBV12-4 to TRBJ1-2, with D possibly matching TRBD1 (6 bases). The CDR3 runs 15 residues. Trimming left V 3 bases short and J 8 bases short, with 19 bases between. Written as DNA, the CDR3 is TGTGCCAGCAGTTTCGGGACACCCGGGGAAAACGGCTACACCTTC. It translates to CASSFGTPGENGYTF.

By share of the sample, this clonotype is large. The rearrangement uses TRBV12-3 or TRBV12-4 and TRBJ1-2, with 9 positions matching TRBD1. The junction had 21 bases not matched to a gene; V was cut back by 6 bases and J by 7 bases. The CDR3 runs 18 residues. The CDR3 region is CASSAYAGTGKGFGGYTF. The CDR3 nucleotides read TGTGCCAGCAGCGCCTATGCCGGGACAGGGAAGGGATTTGGTGGCTACACCTTC.

In its sample, this clonotype is medium-sized. The V and J genes are TRBV12-3 or TRBV12-4 and TRBJ1-2; no definite D call. The V end lost 10 bases, the J end lost 5 bases, and 14 bases lay between the germline ends. The CDR3 has 12 amino acids. CDR3 region: CATQAGLYGYTF. The CDR3 DNA sequence: TGTGCCACCCAGGCAGGCCTTTATGGCTACACCTTC.

This clonotype is classed as large (0.1 to 1%). This rearrangement joins TRBV12-3 or TRBV12-4 to TRBJ1-2, with D possibly TRBD1 on 5 matching bases. V lost 4 bases and J 4 bases, leaving 16 bases between the germline ends. This CDR3 comprises 15 residues. As DNA, the CDR3 is TGTGCCAGCAGTTCAGATAGACAGACGACCTATGGCTACACCTTC. Protein sequence: CASSSDRQTTYGYTF.

This clonotype is medium-sized. The CDR3 nucleotides are TGTGCCAGCACTTCAGGGGCAGGGAAGGGCGGCTACACCTTC. This codes for CASTSGAGKGGYTF. J is TRBJ1-2 and V is TRBV12-3 or TRBV12-4, with D perhaps matching TRBD1 (6 bases). Trimming removed 7 bases from V and 8 bases from J, with 20 bases in between. The CDR3 has 14 residues.

This clonotype is labeled large (0.1 to 1%). The chain couples TRBV12-3 or TRBV12-4 to TRBJ1-2; 7 bases line up with TRBD1. The junction had 5 bases not matched to a gene; V was cut back by 3 bases and J by 4 bases. The CDR3 is made up of 14 amino acids. In nucleotides, the CDR3 is TGTGCCAGCAGTTTGGCGACAGGGTCCTATGGCTACACCTTC. Its translation: CASSLATGSYGYTF.

By share, this clonotype counts as large. V gene TRBV12-3 or TRBV12-4 combines with J gene TRBJ1-2; tentatively, D is TRBD1 (5 bases). Trimming removed 5 bases at V and 5 bases at J, with 30 bases between. The CDR3 runs 19 residues. The CDR3 spells CASSERRQKFSSGVYGYTF. The CDR3 DNA reads as TGTGCCAGCAGTGAGCGGAGACAGAAGTTTTCCTCCGGGGTGTATGGCTACACCTTC.

The chain links TRBV12-3 or TRBV12-4 to TRBJ1-2, with D uncertain. The CDR3 loop spans 15 amino acids. V gave up 4 bases and J gave up 2 bases, with 14 bases separating them. The CDR3 region has the DNA TGTGCCAGCAGTTCCAGAGGGCCTAGGAACTATGGCTACACCTTC. Encoded protein: CASSSRGPRNYGYTF.

This clonotype was seen at least ten times. V usage is TRBV12-3 or TRBV12-4 and J usage is TRBJ1-2; 9 bases map to TRBD1. The CDR3 spans 17 residues. The trim removed 2 bases at V and 7 bases at J, leaving 14 bases unmatched. The CDR3 DNA is TGTGCCAGCAGTTTACCTGGGACAGGGAGCATGTTGGGTGGCTACACCTTC. It yields the protein CASSLPGTGSMLGGYTF.

This clonotype is labeled as large (0.1 to 1%). This chain links TRBV12-3 or TRBV12-4 with TRBJ1-2; weak D call: TRBD1 (5 bases). The CDR3 extends over 13 amino acids. The V gene lost 3 bases and the J gene lost 4 bases, with 9 bases spanning the gap. The CDR3 loop is CASSFTGAYGYTF. The CDR3 DNA follows: TGTGCCAGCAGTTTCACCGGGGCCTATGGCTACACCTTC.

The rearrangement links TRBV12-3 or TRBV12-4 to TRBJ1-2; no firm D call. The length of the CDR3 is 13 residues. Deletions cut 6 bases from V and 2 bases from J, with 10 bases between. CDR3 in DNA: TGTGCCAGCAGCTTCCTGGCCAACTATGGCTACACCTTC. It yields the protein CASSFLANYGYTF.

This clonotype was counted once. J is TRBJ1-2 and V is TRBV12-3 or TRBV12-4; 9 nucleotides align to TRBD1. V was pared by 5 bases and J by 5 bases, with 6 bases of the junction left unmatched. CDR3 length: 14 amino acids. Here the CDR3 DNA reads TGTGCCAGCAGTCCGAGAGGGACAGGGTATGGCTACACCTTC. Its translation: CASSPRGTGYGYTF.

This clonotype is categorized as large. The chain links TRBV12-3 or TRBV12-4 to TRBJ1-2; the match to TRBD1 covers 7 bases. CDR3 length: 12 residues. The V and J ends lost 3 bases and 8 bases, in that order; junction bases with no gene match: 3. CDR3 region: CASSFRDRGYTF. The CDR3 nucleotides read TGTGCCAGCAGTTTCAGGGACAGAGGCTACACCTTC.

The J gene is TRBJ1-2, the V gene TRBV12-3 or TRBV12-4; D may be TRBD1 (5 bases). The length of the CDR3 is 14 residues. The V end lost 6 bases, the J end lost 4 bases, and 15 bases lay between the germline ends. The CDR3, as DNA: TGTGCCAGCAGCCGGGGACTTACGTCCTATGGCTACACCTTC. This encodes CASSRGLTSYGYTF.

By share, this clonotype ranks as large. This chain links TRBV12-3 or TRBV12-4 with TRBJ1-2; TRBD1 agrees at 9 bases. The J segment lost 6 bases and the V segment lost 6 bases, leaving 5 bases of the junction unmatched. The CDR3 covers 13 residues. CDR3: CASRTGTGNGYTF. DNA of the CDR3: TGTGCCAGCAGAACCGGGACAGGGAATGGCTACACCTTC.

This clonotype counts as large (0.1 to 1%). The rearrangement links TRBV12-3 or TRBV12-4 to TRBJ1-2; a possible D gene is TRBD1 (5 bases). Deletions cut 5 bases from V and 4 bases from J, with 17 bases between. The CDR3 contains 15 residues. The CDR3 loop reads CASSTRTGRLYGYTF. The CDR3 DNA reads TGTGCCAGCAGTACCCGTACAGGACGCCTCTATGGCTACACCTTC.

This clonotype is medium-sized within its sample. The V and J genes are TRBV12-3 or TRBV12-4 and TRBJ1-2, with 9 bases lining up with TRBD1. The CDR3 contains 14 residues. J was trimmed by 2 bases and V by 7 bases; bases with no gene match: 5. The CDR3: CASTRTGENYGYTF. The CDR3 DNA is TGTGCCAGCACTAGGACAGGGGAGAACTATGGCTACACCTTC.

This clonotype was seen at least ten times. The chain has TRBV12-3 or TRBV12-4 and TRBJ1-2; 8 bases agree with TRBD1. The CDR3 extends over 14 amino acids. V shed 4 bases, J shed 6 bases, and the junction held 7 bases outside the gene matches. The CDR3 coding sequence is TGTGCCAGCAGTTGGGACAGGAGGAATAATGGCTACACCTTC. Translating gives CASSWDRRNNGYTF.

This clonotype occurred a few times. The chain is built from TRBV12-3 or TRBV12-4 and TRBJ1-2; a possible D gene is TRBD1 (6 bases). CDR3 length: 14 amino acids. Trimming cost V 4 bases and J 3 bases, with 12 bases left between them. The CDR3 sequence is CASSWDTPDYGYTF. CDR3 coding DNA: TGTGCCAGCAGTTGGGACACCCCTGACTATGGCTACACCTTC.